Following are 5 T cell receptor beta chains from one sample sequenced in a study of T-cell reconstitution after alpha-beta-depleted transplantation in children. A library of TCRbeta sequences, prepared with unique molecular identifiers, was generated. TCRdb called the PCR reads again in MiXCR, with one record for every CDR3 protein. Among around 370,000 distinct CDR3 sequences, 10% were seen once, and the ten largest hold around 2.3%. Sequenced here: PBMCs from the stem cell graft donor, sampled from the stem cell graft. These receptor sequences come from a human donor who donated a stem cell graft to a child with acute lymphoblastic leukemia.

This chain connects TRBV4-1 to TRBJ2-7, with 12 bases fitting TRBD1. V shed 0 bases and J 0 bases; nucleotides not matched to a gene: 9. CDR1 and CDR2 (germline): MGHRA, YSYEKL. CDR3 length: 19 amino acids. CDR3 loop: CASSQDGGTGGPPSYEQYF. CDR3 nucleotides: TGCGCCAGCAGCCAAGACGGGGGGACAGGGGGCCCTCCCTCCTACGAGCAGTACTTC.

This clonotype has a handful of counts. This chain uses TRBV12-3 or TRBV12-4 with TRBJ2-7, with 9 bases aligning to TRBD1. The CDR3 has 15 residues. V dropped 3 bases and J dropped 1; count of bases not matched to a gene: 4. CDR3 DNA sequence: TGTGCCAGCAGTTTCGGGGACAGGGTTTCCTACGAGCAGTACTTC. Amino acid sequence: CASSFGDRVSYEQYF.

This chain connects TRBV9 to TRBJ2-3; 10 bases are a match to TRBD2. V lost 3 bases, J lost 2 bases, and 6 bases stayed unmatched. The CDR3 totals 16 residues. Germline V gene data show CDR1 as SGDLS and CDR2 as YYNGEE. CDR3 sequence reads: CASSALAGATTDTQYF. For the CDR3, the DNA is TGTGCCAGCAGCGCTCTAGCGGGGGCTACCACAGATACGCAGTATTTT.

The J gene is TRBJ2-1, the V gene TRBV4-3; 7 bases line up with TRBD2. The CDR3 sequence is 18 residues long. V dropped 0 bases and J dropped 5; count of bases not matched to a gene: 13. Germline V lookup: CDR1 LGHNA, CDR2 YSLEER. Written as DNA, the CDR3 is TGCGCCAGCAGCCAAGATCTTGCGGCTAGCGGTATAGACAATGAGCAGTTCTTC. Protein product: CASSQDLAASGIDNEQFF.

This clonotype was counted a few times. The CDR3 DNA is TGCGCCAGCAGCCGAAGGGGGTCGAGTAACACCGGGGAGCTGTTTTTT. It yields the protein CASSRRGSSNTGELFF. The chain recombines TRBV4-3 with TRBJ2-2, with TRBD1 as a possible D gene (6 bases). The germline V gene encodes CDR1 LGHNA and CDR2 YSLEER. The CDR3 runs 16 residues. V was shortened by 4 bases and J by 2 bases, with 14 bases between the two germline ends.